Below, one TCR beta chain is given with its context. No antigen is known for it. Clinical symptoms, serum thyroxine, TRAb, thyroid ultrasound and orbital computed tomography established diagnosis. The sample originates from a study of T cells in Graves' hyperthyroidism and ophthalmopathy. Study details: Peripheral blood was secured at the point of initial diagnosis, before any treatment. The study, taken as a whole, reports: Blood also carried most thyroid clonotypes expanded above 0.001.

The ends lost 6 bases at V and 4 bases at J; junction bases unmatched: 4. CDR3 size: 15 residues. CDR1 and CDR2 from the germline V gene are MNHEY and SVGEGT. Regions amplified from RNA transcripts were the TCR beta CDR3 regions. The TCR CDR3 first-round RT-PCR relied on the HTBI primer set. MiXCR, run by TCRdb on the multiplex PCR reads, gives a single entry per CDR3 protein. The sample lists some 490,000 distinct CDR3 sequences; approximately 22% were seen once. The receptor was isolated from a woman between 65 and 79 years old with Graves' ophthalmopathy. The sequenced sample consisted of blood. This rearrangement joins TRBV6-2 or TRBV6-3 to TRBJ2-1, with 12 bases lining up with TRBD2. CDR3 amino acids: CASSPSGRVYNEQFF. CDR3 coding DNA: TGTGCCAGCAGCCCTAGCGGGAGGGTATACAATGAGCAGTTCTTC.